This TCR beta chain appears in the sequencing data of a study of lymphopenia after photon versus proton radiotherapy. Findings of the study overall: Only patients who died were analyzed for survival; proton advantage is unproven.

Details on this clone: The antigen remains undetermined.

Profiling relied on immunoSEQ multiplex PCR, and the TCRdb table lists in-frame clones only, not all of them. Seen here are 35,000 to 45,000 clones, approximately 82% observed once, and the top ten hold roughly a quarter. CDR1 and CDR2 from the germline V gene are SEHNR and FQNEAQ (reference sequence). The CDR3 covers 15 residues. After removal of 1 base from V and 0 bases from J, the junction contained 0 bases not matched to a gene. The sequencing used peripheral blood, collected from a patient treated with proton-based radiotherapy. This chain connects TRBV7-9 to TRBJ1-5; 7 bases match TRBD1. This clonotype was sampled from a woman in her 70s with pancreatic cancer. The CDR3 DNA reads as TGTGCCAGCAGCTTAGGACAGGGTAGCAATCAGCCCCAGCATTTT. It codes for CASSLGQGSNQPQHF.